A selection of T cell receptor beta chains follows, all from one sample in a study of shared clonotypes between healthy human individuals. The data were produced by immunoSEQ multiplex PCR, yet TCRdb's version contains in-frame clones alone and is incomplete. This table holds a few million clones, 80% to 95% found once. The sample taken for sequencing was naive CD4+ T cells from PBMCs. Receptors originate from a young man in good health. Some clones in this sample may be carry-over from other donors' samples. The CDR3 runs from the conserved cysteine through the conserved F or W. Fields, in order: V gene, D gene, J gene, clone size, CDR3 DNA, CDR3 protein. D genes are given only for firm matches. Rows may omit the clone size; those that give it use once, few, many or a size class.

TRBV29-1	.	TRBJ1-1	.	TGCAGCGTTTCGCAACAGTTGAACACTGAAGCTTTCTTT	CSVSQQLNTEAFF
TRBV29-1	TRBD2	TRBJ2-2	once	TGCAGCGTCACCCTTGCGGGAGTATCCACCGGGGAGCTGTTTTTT	CSVTLAGVSTGELFF
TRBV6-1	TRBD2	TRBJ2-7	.	TGTGCCATCTCGGAGATAACGGGGGGCTACGAGCAGTACTTC	CAISEITGGYEQYF
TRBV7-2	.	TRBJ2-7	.	TGTGCCAGCAGCCGACAGTACTCCTACGAGCAGTACTTC	CASSRQYSYEQYF
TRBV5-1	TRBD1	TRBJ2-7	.	TGCGCCAGCAGCTTGCCTGGGACAGGGGGCTACGAGCAGTACTTC	CASSLPGTGGYEQYF
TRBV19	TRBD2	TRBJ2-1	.	TGTGCCAGTAGTACACCTCTACTAGCGGGCTACTCCTACAATGAGCAGTTCTTC	CASSTPLLAGYSYNEQFF
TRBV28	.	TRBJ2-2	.	TGTGCCAGCACCCTCGAGGGAACCGGGGAGCTGTTTTTT	CASTLEGTGELFF
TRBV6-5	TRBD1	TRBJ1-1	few	TGTGCCAGCAGCCATGGACAGGGCACTGAAGCTTTCTTT	CASSHGQGTEAFF
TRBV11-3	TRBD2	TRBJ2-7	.	TGTGCCAGCAGCGGGAGAGCGGGAGGATCCGAGCAGTACTTC	CASSGRAGGSEQYF
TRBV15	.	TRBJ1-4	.	TGTGCCACCAGCGGGACGCCTGCAACTAATGAAAAACTGTTTTTT	CATSGTPATNEKLFF
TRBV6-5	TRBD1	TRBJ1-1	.	TGTGCCAGCAACCCGGGACAGGGTCCCACTGAAGCTTTCTTT	CASNPGQGPTEAFF
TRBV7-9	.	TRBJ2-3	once	TGTGCCAGCAGCTTACAGGGCCCTAGCACAGATACGCAGTATTTT	CASSLQGPSTDTQYF
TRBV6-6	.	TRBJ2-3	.	TGTGCCAGCAGTTCTACAGATACGCAGTATTTT	CASSSTDTQYF
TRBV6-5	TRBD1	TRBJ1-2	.	TGTGCCAGCAGTGACCAACAGGGGGTGGATGGCTACACCTTC	CASSDQQGVDGYTF
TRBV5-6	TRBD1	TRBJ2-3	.	TGTGCCAGCAGCTGGGGGCAGGCACAGGGGGCAGATACGCAGTATTTT	CASSWGQAQGADTQYF
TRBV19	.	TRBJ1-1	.	TGTGCCAGCTGGGACACCCCGGGGAACACTGAAGCTTTCTTT	CASWDTPGNTEAFF
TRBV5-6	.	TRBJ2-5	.	TGTGCCAGCAGTCCCGGCCCTAGGGAGACCCAGTACTTC	CASSPGPRETQYF
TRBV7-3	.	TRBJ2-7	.	TGTGCCAGCAGCTTATTGGGCAACGACTACGAGCAGTACTTC	CASSLLGNDYEQYF
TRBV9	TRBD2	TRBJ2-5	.	TGTGCCAGCAGCGTTCAAGGACTAGCGGGAGGAGAGACCCAGTACTTC	CASSVQGLAGGETQYF
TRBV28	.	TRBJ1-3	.	TGTGCCAGCACCAGCCTGAGTAAATATACCATATATTTT	CASTSLSKYTIYF
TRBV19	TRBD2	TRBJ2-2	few	TGTGCCAGTAGTATAGCACTAGCGGGATTTGGGGAGCTGTTTTTT	CASSIALAGFGELFF
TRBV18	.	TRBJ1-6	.	TGTGCCAGCTCATCGAGAGATTCACCCCTCCACTTT	CASSSRDSPLHF
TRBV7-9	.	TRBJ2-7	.	TGTGCCAGCAGCTTAGTGGGGGAAGTCTACGAGCAGTACTTC	CASSLVGEVYEQYF
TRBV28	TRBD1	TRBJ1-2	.	TGTGCCAGCAGTTTAGATTTCTCAGGGGGAAACTATGGCTACACCTTC	CASSLDFSGGNYGYTF
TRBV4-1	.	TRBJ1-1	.	TGCGCCAGCAGCCAATGGCGTCAGGGGCGGGACACTGAAGCTTTCTTT	CASSQWRQGRDTEAFF
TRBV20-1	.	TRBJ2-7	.	TGCAGTGTCTTTGGAGGGGACGAGCAGTACTTC	CSVFGGDEQYF
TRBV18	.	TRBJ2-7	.	TGTGCCAGCTCACCAGGGACTTATGGCTCCTACGAGCAGTACTTC	CASSPGTYGSYEQYF
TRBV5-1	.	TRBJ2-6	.	TGCGCCAGCAGCTTGGTTTCTAGGTCTGGGGCCAACGTCCTGACTTTC	CASSLVSRSGANVLTF
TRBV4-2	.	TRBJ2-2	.	TGTGCCAGCAGCCAAGCGGCGGTTGCCACCGGGGAGCTGTTTTTT	CASSQAAVATGELFF
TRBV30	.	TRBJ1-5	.	TGTGCCTGGGCAGAGGGGGGCCCCAATCAGCCCCAGCATTTT	CAWAEGGPNQPQHF
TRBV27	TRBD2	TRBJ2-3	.	TGTGCCAGCAACCGCAGAGCGGGAGGGATCACAGATACGCAGTATTTT	CASNRRAGGITDTQYF
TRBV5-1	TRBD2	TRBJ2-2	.	TGCGCCAGCAGCTTGGCCCCCGGGAGGGCCATCGGGGAGCTGTTTTTT	CASSLAPGRAIGELFF
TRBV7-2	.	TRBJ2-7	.	TGTGCCAGCAGCTTCGGGATTCGAACCTACGAGCAGTACTTC	CASSFGIRTYEQYF
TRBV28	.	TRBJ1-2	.	TGTGCCAGCAGTTTTGGGATAACTTATGGCTACACCTTC	CASSFGITYGYTF
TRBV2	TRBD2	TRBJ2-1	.	TGTGCCAGCAGTGGGGGACTAGCGACTTACAATGAGCAGTTCTTC	CASSGGLATYNEQFF
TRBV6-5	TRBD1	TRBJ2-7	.	TGTGCCAGCAGTCAGAGGACAGGAGAAATCTACGAGCAGTACTTC	CASSQRTGEIYEQYF
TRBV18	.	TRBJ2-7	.	TGTGCCAGCGGTAGCTCCTACGAGCAGTACTTC	CASGSSYEQYF
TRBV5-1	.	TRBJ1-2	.	TGCGCCAGCACCCTATTCCCCGGGGCTAACTATGGCTACACCTTC	CASTLFPGANYGYTF
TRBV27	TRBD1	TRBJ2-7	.	TGTGCCAGCAGTAGATACAGGGGTATTTACGAGCAGTACTTC	CASSRYRGIYEQYF
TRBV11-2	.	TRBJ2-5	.	TGTGCCAGCAGCTTTACTTCGCCAGCAGGGGAGACCCAGTACTTC	CASSFTSPAGETQYF